The 21 T cell receptor beta chains presented below share a single source sample, sequenced in a study of T cell responses to AZD1222 COVID-19 vaccine. The method was immunoSEQ multiplex PCR; TCRdb's version includes in-frame clones alone and lacks a portion of them. This sample carries about 48,000 clones, about 86% of them seen once, and the ten largest clones take 5.5% to 7%. The starting material was peripheral blood, obtained 28 days after the second AZD1222 dose. The receptors shown here come from an adult who received the AZD1222 COVID-19 vaccine.

The rearrangement links TRBV27 to TRBJ2-7; D may correspond to TRBD1 or TRBD2 (7 bases each). This CDR3 spans 19 amino acids. The germline V gene has CDR1 MNHEY and CDR2 SMNVEV (reference sequence). V was trimmed by 5 bases and J by 6 bases, leaving 32 bases between them. The CDR3 region is CASSQGGALVAGVLSEQYF. The CDR3, as DNA: TGTGCCAGCAGTCAGGGGGGGGCCTTAGTGGCGGGAGTTTTGAGCGAGCAGTACTTC.

This rearrangement joins TRBV9 to TRBJ2-4; the D gene is possibly TRBD2 (6 bases). Germline V gives CDR1 SGDLS, CDR2 YYNGEE. Trimming took off 0 bases at V and 8 bases at J, with 12 bases between the two ends. The length of the CDR3 is 14 residues. The CDR3 DNA is TGTGCCAGCAGCGTAGGTGGAGGGGCGGACATTCAGTACTTC. It yields the protein CASSVGGGADIQYF.

The rearrangement joins TRBV20-1 to TRBJ2-7; perhaps TRBD1 as D (5 bases). CDR3 length equals 11 residues. V was shortened by 5 bases and J by 6 bases, with 11 bases between the two germline ends. Germline CDR1 reads DFQATT; CDR2 reads SNEGSKA (reference sequence). In DNA, the CDR3 is TGCAGTGCTCAGGGCGATAGCGAGCAGTACTTC. Translated, it gives CSAQGDSEQYF.

The V call is TRBV15, the J call TRBJ2-5; D perhaps matches TRBD1 (6 bases). This CDR3 comprises 15 residues. CDR1 LNHNV and CDR2 YYDKDF come from the germline V gene (reference sequence). V shed 0 bases and J shed 5 bases, with 13 bases lying between them. The CDR3 sequence: CATSRDRRGAETQYF. As DNA, the CDR3 is TGTGCCACCAGCAGAGATCGCAGGGGCGCGGAGACCCAGTACTTC. The variable domain in full, with the rest retrieved from reference TRBV15 and TRBJ2-5, is DAMVIQNPRYQVTQFGKPVTLSCSQTLNHNVMYWYQQKSSQAPKLLFHYYDKDFNNEADTPDNFQSRRPNTSFCFLDIRSPGLGDTAMYLCATSRDRRGAETQYFGPGTRLLVL.

The J gene is TRBJ1-5, the V gene TRBV27, with a possible D match to TRBD1 (6 bases). The CDR3 totals 15 residues. The germline V gene has CDR1 MNHEY and CDR2 SMNVEV (reference sequence). Trimming pared 6 bases from V and 2 bases from J, leaving 14 bases between. The CDR3 nucleotides read TGTGCCAGCAGGGGGGCGAATTGGGGCAATCAGCCCCAGCATTTT. It is translated as CASRGANWGNQPQHF.

The chain couples TRBV3-1 (or the pseudogene TRBV3-2) to TRBJ1-3; the D is unclear. The V gene lost 7 bases and the J gene lost 4 bases, with 8 bases spanning the gap. Germline V gene lookup returns CDR1 LGHDT and CDR2 YNNKEL (reference sequence). The CDR3 is 12 residues long. DNA of the CDR3: TGTGCCAGCACCCGTCAGGGAAACACCATATATTTT. It specifies CASTRQGNTIYF.

The V call is TRBV6-2 or TRBV6-3, the J call TRBJ2-1; 8 bases map to TRBD2. Trimming took 2 bases from V and 5 from J; bases not matched to a gene: 11. This CDR3 contains 17 residues. Germline CDR1 MNHEY, CDR2 SVGEGT. CDR3 DNA sequence: TGTGCCAGCAGTTACCCATCGGGAGGGAAACAGAACAATGAGCAGTTCTTC. Protein product: CASSYPSGGKQNNEQFF.

The chain employs TRBV28 and TRBJ2-5, with 7 positions matching TRBD1. The CDR3 has 12 amino acids. The germline gives CDR1 MDHEN, CDR2 SYDVKM. V shed 6 bases and J 2 bases; nucleotides not matched to a gene: 0. CDR3 in amino acids: CASRQGQETQYF. The CDR3 DNA reads as TGTGCCAGCAGACAGGGGCAAGAGACCCAGTACTTC.

The V and J genes are TRBV7-9 and TRBJ2-2, with D maybe TRBD2 (5 bases). Trimming removed 4 bases from V and 3 bases from J, with 12 bases in between. Germline CDR1 and CDR2: SEHNR and FQNEAQ (reference sequence). The CDR3 spans 15 residues. This CDR3 reads CASSSPLGDTGELFF. The CDR3 region has the DNA TGTGCCAGCAGCTCCCCTCTCGGGGACACCGGGGAGCTGTTTTTT.

The chain employs TRBV14 and TRBJ1-3; D remains ambiguous. V shed 4 bases and J shed 0 bases, with 10 bases lying between them. CDR3 length equals 15 residues. Germline CDR1 SGHDN, CDR2 FVKESK. The CDR3 nucleotides read TGTGCCAGCAGCCCAAACAGATACTCTGGAAACACCATATATTTT. The encoded protein is CASSPNRYSGNTIYF.

The chain recombines TRBV2 with TRBJ2-7; no firm D call. This CDR3 comprises 14 residues. Trimming stripped 6 bases from V and 6 bases from J, with 18 bases between. Germline lookup yields CDR1 SNHLY and CDR2 FYNNEI. The DNA for the CDR3 is TGTGCCAGCAGGAAGATAAGCAGCTCGGGCGAGCAGTACTTC. Translated: CASRKISSSGEQYF.

This chain connects TRBV28 to TRBJ1-3, with 10 bases identical to TRBD1. Germline-derived CDR1 and CDR2 are MDHEN and SYDVKM. J gave up 5 bases and V 5 bases, and 9 bases lay outside the gene matches. The CDR3 runs 16 residues. Here the CDR3 DNA reads TGTGCCAGCAGTACCCCGACAGGGGGCCCCAGAAACACCATATATTTT. Amino acid sequence: CASSTPTGGPRNTIYF. Combining the CDR3 with reference TRBV28 and TRBJ1-3 gives the whole variable domain DVKVTQSSRYLVKRTGEKVFLECVQDMDHENMFWYRQDPGLGLRLIYFSYDVKMKEKGDIPEGYSVSREKKERFSLILESASTNQTSMYLCASSTPTGGPRNTIYFGEGSWLTVV.

V is TRBV19 and J is TRBJ2-1, with 8 bases matching TRBD2. Per the germline V gene, CDR1 is LNHDA and CDR2 is SQIVND (reference sequence). This CDR3 has 17 residues. V lost 3 bases to trimming and J lost 1 base; unmatched junction nucleotides: 8. The CDR3 is CASSIPSSGPSYNEQFF. Written as DNA, the CDR3 is TGTGCCAGTAGTATCCCCTCTAGCGGGCCTTCCTACAATGAGCAGTTCTTC.

This chain connects TRBV27 to TRBJ2-3; perhaps TRBD1 as D (6 bases). Per the germline V gene, CDR1 is MNHEY and CDR2 is SMNVEV (reference sequence). The CDR3 extends over 17 amino acids. The V end lost 3 bases, the J end lost 6 bases, and 22 bases lay between the germline ends. The CDR3 region has the DNA TGTGCCAGCAGTTTGGGGGCCCGGCCACCCATAGGTGATACGCAGTATTTT. It specifies CASSLGARPPIGDTQYF.

V is TRBV19 and J is TRBJ1-1; 7 bases are a match to TRBD1. V lost 6 bases to trimming and J lost 10 bases; unmatched junction nucleotides: 11. CDR3 length: 13 residues. Germline lookup yields CDR1 LNHDA and CDR2 SQIVND (reference sequence). CDR3 sequence: CASSDSYRGLAFF. The CDR3 DNA reads TGTGCCAGTAGCGATTCATACAGGGGATTAGCTTTCTTT. Full variable domain (missing parts from reference TRBV19 and TRBJ1-1): DGGITQSPKYLFRKEGQNVTLSCEQNLNHDAMYWYRQDPGQGLRLIYYSQIVNDFQKGDIAEGYSVSREKKESFPLTVTSAQKNPTAFYLCASSDSYRGLAFFGQGTRLTVV.

This clone was detected a few times. The chain links TRBV19 to TRBJ1-1; D is possibly TRBD1 (6 bases). With 2 bases removed from V and 4 bases from J, the gap between germline ends came to 14 bases. Germline CDR1 is LNHDA and CDR2 is SQIVND (reference sequence). This CDR3 has 15 amino acids. CDR3 residues: CASSISGTQVTEAFF. The CDR3, as DNA: TGTGCCAGTAGTATAAGCGGGACACAGGTCACTGAAGCTTTCTTT. The variable domain in full, with the rest retrieved from reference TRBV19 and TRBJ1-1, is DGGITQSPKYLFRKEGQNVTLSCEQNLNHDAMYWYRQDPGQGLRLIYYSQIVNDFQKGDIAEGYSVSREKKESFPLTVTSAQKNPTAFYLCASSISGTQVTEAFFGQGTRLTVV.

This chain joins TRBV7-2 and TRBJ2-1; tentatively, D is TRBD2 (7 bases). Germline values: CDR1 SGHTA, CDR2 FQGNSA. V shed 0 bases and J shed 7 bases, with 16 bases lying between them. This CDR3 comprises 16 residues. CDR3 protein: CASSLAPGGGRNEQFF. CDR3 bases: TGTGCCAGCAGCTTAGCGCCTGGGGGCGGGAGAAATGAGCAGTTCTTC.

V and J are TRBV14 and TRBJ2-1, with 13 bases fitting TRBD2. This CDR3 is 19 amino acids long. Trimming at V came to 3 bases and at J to 4 bases, leaving 12 bases not matched to a gene. Germline V gene sequence: CDR1 SGHDN, CDR2 FVKESK. The CDR3 here is CASSQGTSGMGIMYNEQFF. DNA of the CDR3: TGTGCCAGCAGCCAGGGGACTAGCGGGATGGGGATAATGTACAATGAGCAGTTCTTC.

V is TRBV27 and J is TRBJ2-3; possibly TRBD1 for D (5 bases). Germline assignment: CDR1 MNHEY and CDR2 SMNVEV (reference sequence). This CDR3 contains 14 residues. V was clipped by 3 bases and J by 5 bases, with 12 bases between them. The CDR3 sequence: CASSFRLTGDTQYF. CDR3 sequence (DNA): TGTGCCAGCAGTTTCCGCCTTACAGGAGATACGCAGTATTTT.

The J gene is TRBJ2-2, the V gene TRBV28; 12 positions match TRBD1. Germline values: CDR1 MDHEN, CDR2 SYDVKM. This CDR3 has 15 amino acids. V was pared by 3 bases and J by 4 bases, with 0 bases of the junction left unmatched. The chain's CDR3 is CASSLGQGATGELFF. CDR3 DNA: TGTGCCAGCAGTTTGGGACAGGGGGCCACCGGGGAGCTGTTTTTT.

V is TRBV29-1 and J is TRBJ2-7; D ambiguous. The ends were cut back, 4 bases at V and 5 bases at J, with 12 bases in the middle. Germline V gives CDR1 SQVTM, CDR2 ANQGSEA. The CDR3 is made up of 12 amino acids. Here the CDR3 DNA reads TGCAGCGTTGCAACAGACGGGCACGAGCAGTACTTC. As protein: CSVATDGHEQYF.